This T cell receptor beta chain was identified in a study of siplizumab effects on memory and regulatory T cells. The V end lost 3 bases, the J end lost 5 bases, and 13 bases lay between the germline ends. Germline-derived CDR1 and CDR2 are SEHNR and FQNEAQ (reference sequence). The CDR3 has 14 amino acids. Using immunoSEQ multiplex PCR, the repertoire was profiled, and TCRdb retains in-frame clones only, with some absent. The table has some 100,000 clones, over 85% seen once. The study's findings and limits: A major contribution to the alloresponse seemed to be made by naive T cells, which seemed more diverse than memory cells. With siplizumab, mappable alloreactive CD4+ clones averaged about 70% Treg-derived, versus under 30% in controls.

To note about this clone: The antigen remains unidentified.

Specimen: CD8+ T cells sorted from blood. V and J are TRBV7-9 and TRBJ1-1; TRBD1 is a possible D gene (6 bases). The TCR was taken from a human donor in good health. For the CDR3, the DNA is TGTGCCAGCAGCTTTGAGGGGGTAAGAACTGAAGCTTTCTTT. Protein: CASSFEGVRTEAFF.